This T cell receptor beta chain was captured by sequencing in a study of chemoradiotherapy in HPV16-positive cancers (dated by TCRdb to between 2021 and 2024). Regarding the complete study: Functional T-cell assays on cells from two HPV16-positive patients defined candidate HPV-specific T-cell clones and common TCR motifs. The study asked whether T-cell immunity to the HPV oncoproteins E6 and E7 changes during chemoradiotherapy and whether this immunity affects survival. The candidate HPV-specific TCRs and motifs were subsequently tracked in TCR repertoires obtained from fewer than 95 patients with HPV-related cancers.

Turning to this clone: Its specific antigen is unknown. Base qualities were left out, and no much larger clone turns up one base away.

Counted from cysteine to phenylalanine, this CDR3 has 18 amino acids. Of the read, only the CDR3 DNA is kept; its 54 bases are in frame from base 1. The CDR1 and CDR2 encoded by the germline V gene are KGHSH and LQKENI. At the junction V is shortened by 1 base and J by 7 bases, with 26 bases in between. Study-level results and caveats: Expansion of candidate HPV-specific clones and E7-related TCR motifs was observed in the tumor microenvironment during treatment, whereas no such expansion was observed for non-HPV-specific T cells. In HPV16-positive patients, expansion of HPV-responsive T cells during chemoradiotherapy was associated with improved recurrence-free survival. The survival association was reported for HPV16-positive patients, and the functional definition of HPV-specific T cells was derived from only a couple of HPV16-positive patients.

Because repertoires were sampled repeatedly during chemoradiotherapy, clonal expansion in the tumor microenvironment could be followed. The library was obtained by the immunoSEQ multiplex PCR assay. TCRdb provides this immuneACCESS table in a form limited to in-frame rearrangements. Some clones are lacking; in checked studies, under half of them reflect an unresolved V gene, and why the rest are absent is not known. In all, the sample holds about 11,000 clones, and around 76% of those were seen once. The ten biggest clones cover roughly 2% of the sample. Sampling was done from a patient who underwent chemoradiotherapy. Recombination linked TRBV18 to TRBJ2-7; perhaps TRBD2 is the D gene, with 5 bases matching. The sequence came from a human donor with HPV-associated anogenital cancer. Here is the DNA: TGTGCCAGCTCACCACGTAATTTTGCGGGTTCCCCAGTGGGGGAGCAGTACTTC. It specifies CASSPRNFAGSPVGEQYF.